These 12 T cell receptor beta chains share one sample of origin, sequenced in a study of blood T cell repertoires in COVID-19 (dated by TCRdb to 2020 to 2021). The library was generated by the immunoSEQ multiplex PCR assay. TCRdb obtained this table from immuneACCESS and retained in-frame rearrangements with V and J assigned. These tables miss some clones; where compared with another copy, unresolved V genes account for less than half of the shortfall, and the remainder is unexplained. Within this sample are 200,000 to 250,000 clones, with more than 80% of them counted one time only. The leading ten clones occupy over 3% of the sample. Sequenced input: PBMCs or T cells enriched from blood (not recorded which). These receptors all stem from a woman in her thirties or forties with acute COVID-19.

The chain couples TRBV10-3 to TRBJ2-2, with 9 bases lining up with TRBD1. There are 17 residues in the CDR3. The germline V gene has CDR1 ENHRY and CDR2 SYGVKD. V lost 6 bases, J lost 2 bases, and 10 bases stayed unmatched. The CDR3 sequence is CAIRAGRDRDNTGELFF. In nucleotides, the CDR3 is TGTGCCATCAGAGCAGGACGGGACAGGGATAACACCGGGGAGCTGTTTTTT.

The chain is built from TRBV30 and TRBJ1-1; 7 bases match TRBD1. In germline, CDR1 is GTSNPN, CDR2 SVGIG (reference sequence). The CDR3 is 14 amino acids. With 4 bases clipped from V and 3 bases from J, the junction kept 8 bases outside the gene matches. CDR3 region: CAWITGDWYTEAFF. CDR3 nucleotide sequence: TGTGCCTGGATTACAGGGGATTGGTACACTGAAGCTTTCTTT.

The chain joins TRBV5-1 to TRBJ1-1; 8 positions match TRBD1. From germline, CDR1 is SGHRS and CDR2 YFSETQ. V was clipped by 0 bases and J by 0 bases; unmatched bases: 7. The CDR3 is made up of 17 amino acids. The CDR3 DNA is TGCGCCAGCAGCTTGGCGCAGGGGGCTGATTTGAACACTGAAGCTTTCTTT. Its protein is CASSLAQGADLNTEAFF. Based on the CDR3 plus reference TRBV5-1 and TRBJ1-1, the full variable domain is KAGVTQTPRYLIKTRGQQVTLSCSPISGHRSVSWYQQTPGQGLQFLFEYFSETQRNKGNFPGRFSGRQFSNSRSEMNVSTLELGDSALYLCASSLAQGADLNTEAFFGQGTRLTVV.

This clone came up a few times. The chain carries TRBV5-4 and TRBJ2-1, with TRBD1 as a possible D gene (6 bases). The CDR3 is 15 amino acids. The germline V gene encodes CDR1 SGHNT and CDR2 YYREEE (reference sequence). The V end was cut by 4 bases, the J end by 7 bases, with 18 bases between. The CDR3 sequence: CASSPGQLLSNEQFF. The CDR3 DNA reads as TGTGCCAGCAGCCCCGGACAGTTACTCTCGAATGAGCAGTTCTTC.

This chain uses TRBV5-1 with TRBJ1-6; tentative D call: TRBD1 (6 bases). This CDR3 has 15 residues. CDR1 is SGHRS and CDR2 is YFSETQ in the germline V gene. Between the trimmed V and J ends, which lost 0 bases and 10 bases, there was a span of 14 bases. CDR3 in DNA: TGCGCCAGCAGCTTGGCCGGTCAGGGGTACTCACCCCTCCACTTT. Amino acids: CASSLAGQGYSPLHF.

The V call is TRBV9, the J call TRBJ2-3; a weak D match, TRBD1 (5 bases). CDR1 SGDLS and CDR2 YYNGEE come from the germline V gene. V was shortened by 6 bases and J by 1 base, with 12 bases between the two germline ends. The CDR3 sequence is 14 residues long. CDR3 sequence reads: CASKGPLGTDTQYF. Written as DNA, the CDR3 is TGTGCCAGCAAGGGGCCTTTGGGCACAGATACGCAGTATTTT.

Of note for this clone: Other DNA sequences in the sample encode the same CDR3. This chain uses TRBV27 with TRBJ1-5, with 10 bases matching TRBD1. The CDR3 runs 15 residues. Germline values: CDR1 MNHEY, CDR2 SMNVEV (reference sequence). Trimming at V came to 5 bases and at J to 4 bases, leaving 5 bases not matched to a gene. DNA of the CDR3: TGTGCCAGCAGTCCGCGGACAGGGGGGAATCAGCCCCAGCATTTT. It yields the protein CASSPRTGGNQPQHF.

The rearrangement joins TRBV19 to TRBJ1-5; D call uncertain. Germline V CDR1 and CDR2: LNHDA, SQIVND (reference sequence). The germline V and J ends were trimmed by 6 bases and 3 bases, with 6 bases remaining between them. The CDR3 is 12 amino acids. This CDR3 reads CASSRINQPQHF. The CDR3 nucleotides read TGTGCCAGTAGCAGAATCAATCAGCCCCAGCATTTT.

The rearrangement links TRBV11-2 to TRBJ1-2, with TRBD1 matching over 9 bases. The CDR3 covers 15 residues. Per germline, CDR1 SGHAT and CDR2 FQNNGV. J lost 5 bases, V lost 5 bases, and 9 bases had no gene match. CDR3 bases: TGTGCCAGCAGCCCCGGGACAGGGCGAGTGTATGGCTACACCTTC. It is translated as CASSPGTGRVYGYTF.

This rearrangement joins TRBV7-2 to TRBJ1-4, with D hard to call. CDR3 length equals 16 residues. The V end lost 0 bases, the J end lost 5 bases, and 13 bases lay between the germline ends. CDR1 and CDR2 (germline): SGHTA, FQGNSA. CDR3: CASSLAGDGENEKLFF. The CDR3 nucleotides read TGTGCCAGCAGCTTAGCGGGTGACGGAGAGAATGAAAAACTGTTTTTT.

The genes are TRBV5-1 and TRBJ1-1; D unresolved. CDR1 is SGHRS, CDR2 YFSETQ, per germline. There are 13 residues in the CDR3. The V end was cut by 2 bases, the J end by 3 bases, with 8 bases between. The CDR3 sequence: CASSFRVDTEAFF. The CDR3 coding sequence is TGCGCCAGCAGCTTTCGGGTGGACACTGAAGCTTTCTTT.

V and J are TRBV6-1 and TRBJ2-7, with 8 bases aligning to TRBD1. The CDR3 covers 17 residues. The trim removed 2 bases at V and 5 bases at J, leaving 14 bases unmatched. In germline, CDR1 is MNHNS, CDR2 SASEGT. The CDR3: CASSEQGRGHVRNEQYF. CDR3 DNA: TGTGCCAGCAGTGAACAGGGCAGGGGGCATGTTCGGAACGAGCAGTACTTC.